This T cell receptor (beta chain) appears in the sequencing data of a study of shared clonotypes between healthy human individuals. Background on the study: Donor composition was a couple of women and a few men, aged 18 to 49.

V was clipped by 10 bases and J by 2 bases, with 12 bases between them. CDR3 size: 14 residues. Germline CDR1 ENHRY, CDR2 SYGVKD. Regarding the study as a whole: In general, naive subsets displayed greater estimated richness than memory subsets did.

An assay was performed, and its level was deep. The table came from immunoSEQ multiplex PCR; TCRdb's copy has only in-frame clones and leaves some out. The data contain roughly 700,000 clones, over 65% of them seen just once; the ten biggest clones take up 1.5% to 2%. Comments on this clone: The antigen remains unidentified.

The sequencing sample was made of memory CD4+ T cells sorted from blood. The sample's subset: CD45RA-negative fraction. V is TRBV10-3 and J is TRBJ2-6, with D possibly TRBD2 on 5 matching bases. This sequence was found in a woman between 25 and 40 years old in good health. CDR3 sequence reads: CASWSGAGANVLTF. The CDR3 nucleotides read TGTGCCAGCTGGTCCGGGGCTGGGGCCAACGTCCTGACTTTC.